Shown below are 18 T cell receptor beta chains from a single sample sequenced in a study of response to subunit inactivated influenza vaccine. Each CDR3 protein is one row after TCRdb ran MiXCR on the RT-PCR reads. Counted here are hundreds of thousands of distinct CDR3 sequences, 10% to 15% occurring once; the ten biggest clones make up 9.5% to 13%. The input for sequencing was PBMCs from blood, taken on the day of vaccination. All receptors derive from a man aged 50-59 years who received an inactivated influenza vaccine.

The chain joins TRBV6-2 or TRBV6-3 to TRBJ2-1; unclear D gene. The V end was cut by 5 bases, the J end by 2 bases, with 22 bases between. Germline V gene sequence: CDR1 MNHEY, CDR2 SVGEGT. The CDR3 has 18 amino acids. DNA of the CDR3: TGTGCCAGCAGTGACCCTGGGTTGGCAGGCCCACCCTACAATGAGCAGTTCTTC. This encodes CASSDPGLAGPPYNEQFF.

This clonotype was picked up many times. The V call is TRBV12-3 or TRBV12-4, the J call TRBJ2-7; 11 positions match TRBD2. The CDR3 has 13 amino acids. J gave up 2 bases and V 7 bases, and 1 base lay outside the gene matches. The CDR3 nucleotides read TGTGCCAGCACGACTAGCGGGACCTACGAGCAGTACTTC. It is translated as CASTTSGTYEQYF.

The genes are TRBV3-1 and TRBJ2-5; 9 positions match TRBD1. With 10 bases clipped from V and 4 bases from J, the junction kept 7 bases outside the gene matches. CDR1 is LGHDT and CDR2 is YNNKEL in the germline V gene (reference sequence). This CDR3 has 13 amino acids. CDR3 coding DNA: TGTGCCACGGCGGGGACAGGGTTAGAGACCCAGTACTTC. Its protein is CATAGTGLETQYF.

This chain joins TRBV19 and TRBJ2-1, with D perhaps being TRBD1 or TRBD2 (5 bases each). The length of the CDR3 is 15 residues. From germline, CDR1 is LNHDA and CDR2 SQIVND (reference sequence). V lost 6 bases, J lost 3 bases, and 15 bases lay in between. In nucleotides, the CDR3 is TGTGCCAGTAGCGGGGCGGAAACCTTCTACAATGAGCAGTTCTTC. This codes for CASSGAETFYNEQFF.

V and J are TRBV20-1 and TRBJ2-1; tentatively, D is TRBD2 (6 bases). The CDR3 contains 14 residues. CDR1 is DFQATT, CDR2 SNEGSKA, per germline (reference sequence). Trimming cost V 0 bases and J 8 bases, with 14 bases left between them. The CDR3 bases are TGCAGTGCTAGAGATGGTTGGGAGCGGGATGAGCAGTTCTTC. It specifies CSARDGWERDEQFF.

This clonotype was counted only a few times. This rearrangement joins TRBV5-1 to TRBJ2-6; D ambiguous. The CDR3 is 14 amino acids. The germline V gene has CDR1 SGHRS and CDR2 YFSETQ. Trimming took 0 bases from V and 3 from J, leaving 4 bases between them. The CDR3 nucleotides read TGCGCCAGCAGCTTGGCGCTTGGGGCCAACGTCCTGACTTTC. Amino acids: CASSLALGANVLTF.

The chain links TRBV20-1 to TRBJ2-7; D not certain. The CDR3 totals 12 residues. CDR1 DFQATT and CDR2 SNEGSKA come from the germline V gene (reference sequence). Trimming removed 5 bases from V and 2 bases from J, with 10 bases in between. In nucleotides, the CDR3 is TGCAGTGCTGTTACTGATACCTACGAGCAGTACTTC. Encoded protein: CSAVTDTYEQYF.

This sequence joins TRBV4-1 and TRBJ1-6; 7 nucleotides line up with TRBD1. V lost 1 base to trimming and J lost 5 bases; unmatched junction nucleotides: 8. CDR3 length equals 17 residues. CDR1 is MGHRA and CDR2 is YSYEKL in the germline V gene. DNA for the CDR3: TGCGCCAGCAGCCAAGCACACTCGGGACAGAATAATTCACCCCTCCACTTT. It yields the protein CASSQAHSGQNNSPLHF.

The genes are TRBV5-1 and TRBJ2-7; TRBD1 matches at 9 bases. V trimming: 0 bases; J trimming: 3 bases; junction bases outside the gene matches: 4. The CDR3 spans 15 residues. Per germline, CDR1 SGHRS and CDR2 YFSETQ. CDR3 sequence: CASSLAAGQGYEQYF. CDR3 bases: TGCGCCAGCAGCTTGGCCGCGGGACAGGGCTACGAGCAGTACTTC.

This clonotype was counted only a few times. The V and J genes are TRBV6-2 or TRBV6-3 and TRBJ2-3; D remains ambiguous. This CDR3 region has 16 residues. Per the germline V gene, CDR1 is MNHEY and CDR2 is SVGEGT. V lost 2 bases and J 6 bases, leaving 18 bases between the germline ends. The CDR3 is CASSYETGLWSDTQYF. The DNA for the CDR3 is TGTGCCAGCAGTTACGAGACTGGGCTTTGGTCGGATACGCAGTATTTT.

This chain connects TRBV29-1 to TRBJ2-1, with TRBD2 identical over 7 bases. V lost 1 base and J lost 4; bases outside the gene matches: 10. The CDR3 totals 16 residues. The germline gives CDR1 SQVTM, CDR2 ANQGSEA. CDR3 residues: CSVEVIRAGRYNEQFF. The DNA of the CDR3 is TGCAGCGTTGAAGTCATTCGAGCGGGAAGGTACAATGAGCAGTTCTTC.

The V call is TRBV14, the J call TRBJ2-2; the D gene is possibly TRBD1 (6 bases). The V and J ends lost 5 bases and 4 bases respectively, with 8 bases between them. CDR1 is SGHDN, CDR2 FVKESK, per germline. The CDR3 sequence is 13 residues long. As DNA, the CDR3 is TGTGCCAGCAGCGGACAGCTCACCGGGGAGCTGTTTTTT. It encodes CASSGQLTGELFF.

The table lists this clonotype with a few counts. The J gene is TRBJ1-1, the V gene TRBV3-1, with a tentative D call TRBD1 (5 bases). The germline CDR1 and CDR2 sequences are LGHDT and YNNKEL (reference sequence). The CDR3 runs 14 residues. Trimming removed 4 bases at V and 4 bases at J, with 13 bases between. The CDR3 reads CASSPTPGGTEAFF. The DNA for the CDR3 is TGTGCCAGCAGCCCAACCCCCGGGGGCACTGAAGCTTTCTTT.

This clonotype was picked up many times. This chain joins TRBV4-2 and TRBJ2-2; tentatively, D is TRBD2 (6 bases). The CDR3 loop spans 15 amino acids. V lost 1 base and J lost 1, with 7 bases in between. Germline loops: CDR1 LGHNA, CDR2 YNFKEQ. The CDR3 sequence is CASSQGRGNTGELFF. For the CDR3, the DNA is TGTGCCAGCAGCCAAGGGCGGGGGAACACCGGGGAGCTGTTTTTT.

The J gene is TRBJ2-7, the V gene TRBV5-6; the D is unclear. Trimming cost V 9 bases and J 5 bases, with 18 bases left between them. From germline, CDR1 is SGHDT and CDR2 YYEEEE. The CDR3 contains 13 residues. The CDR3 nucleotides are TGTGCCATCAGTCCCGGGCTTACCCACGAGCAGTACTTC. This translates into CAISPGLTHEQYF.

A few counts support this clonotype. J is TRBJ2-3 and V is TRBV29-1; D is undetermined. Germline V gives CDR1 SQVTM, CDR2 ANQGSEA. Trimming left V 2 bases short and J 2 bases short, with 8 bases between. This CDR3 is 13 amino acids long. The CDR3 nucleotides read TGCAGCGTTGAAACGCGCCTCACAGATACGCAGTATTTT. Translation gives CSVETRLTDTQYF.

This clonotype was detected a few times. CDR3 nucleotides: TGCGCCAGCAGCTTGCAGCGGGGGGGCCGTTTCCTTGAGCAGTTCTTC. This encodes CASSLQRGGRFLEQFF. The chain joins TRBV5-1 to TRBJ2-1; 10 nucleotides line up with TRBD2. CDR1 SGHRS and CDR2 YFSETQ come from the germline V gene. V gave up 1 base and J gave up 9 bases; unmatched junction bases: 10. This CDR3 comprises 16 residues.

This clonotype came up many times. The chain carries TRBV5-1 and TRBJ2-1, with D possibly being TRBD1 (6 bases). From germline, CDR1 is SGHRS and CDR2 YFSETQ. Between the trimmed V and J ends, which lost 1 base and 10 bases, there was a span of 15 bases. The CDR3 has 14 residues. Written as DNA, the CDR3 is TGCGCCAGCAGCTTGTCGGGAAGGGGGTACGAGCAGTTCTTC. Its protein is CASSLSGRGYEQFF.